This T cell receptor (beta chain) derives from a study of blood T cell repertoires in COVID-19. Study-level information: COVID-19 samples from acute and convalescent phases originated in the United States, Italy and Spain. PBMCs, B-cell-depleted T cells, or T cells provided the cDNA or gDNA that made up the material.

Original methodology: Nucleated cell number was recorded as an estimate derived from reference gene primer amplification. Libraries were prepared by immunoSEQ multiplex PCR; TCRdb keeps only in-frame clonotypes and omits some of them. D and trimming come from the DNA, and the V and J calls and clone size come from that table. The sample shows approximately 250,000 clones, more than 80% of them seen only once. CDR1 is SNHLY, CDR2 FYNNEI, per germline. V lost 0 bases and J lost 10, with 7 bases in between. This CDR3 contains 12 residues. The TCR sequence derives from a human donor in a cohort sampled during active COVID-19. The source material was peripheral blood. V gene TRBV2 combines with J gene TRBJ2-1, with D perhaps matching TRBD2 (5 bases). Here the CDR3 reads CASSEAGVEQFF. CDR3 nucleotides: TGTGCCAGCAGTGAAGCGGGAGTAGAGCAGTTCTTC.